This is a list of T cell receptor beta chains from one sample in a study of spatial heterogeneity in lung cancer. TCRdb called the 5' RACE reads again in MiXCR, with one record for every CDR3 protein. The sample lists around 10,000 distinct CDR3 sequences; roughly 6.8% were seen once. Sequenced here: lung tumor tissue, sampled at surgery. The source is a male donor with early-stage non-small cell lung cancer. The CDR3 runs from the conserved cysteine through the conserved F or W. A D gene is named only where the DNA matches it firmly. Some rows have no size entry. The others give once, few or many, or a class for an expanded clone.

V gene	clone size	J gene	D gene	CDR3 protein	CDR3 DNA
TRBV7-9	few	TRBJ2-5	.	CASSRNSLSETQYF	TGTGCCAGCAGCCGTAACTCACTTTCGGAGACCCAGTACTTC
TRBV5-6	.	TRBJ1-1	.	CASSLNLGGTEAFF	TGTGCCAGCAGCTTGAACCTGGGGGGCACTGAAGCTTTCTTT
TRBV12-3/TRBV12-4	many	TRBJ1-4	.	CASSLMGGSNEKLFF	TGTGCCAGCAGTTTAATGGGGGGCTCTAATGAAAAACTGTTTTTT
TRBV28	.	TRBJ1-6	.	CASTSWQGYNSPLHF	TGTGCCAGCACCTCTTGGCAGGGCTATAATTCACCCCTCCACTTT
TRBV7-8	many	TRBJ1-5	.	CASSLAVAGGGNQPQHF	TGTGCCAGCAGCTTAGCAGTAGCGGGAGGAGGCAATCAGCCCCAGCATTTT
TRBV20-1	many	TRBJ1-5	.	CSARDHGRAHQPQHF	TGCAGTGCTAGAGATCACGGGAGGGCTCACCAGCCCCAGCATTTT
TRBV29-1	few	TRBJ1-2	TRBD1	CSVFVPTGGDGYTF	TGCAGCGTCTTTGTCCCTACAGGGGGCGATGGCTACACCTTC
TRBV20-1	many	TRBJ1-1	TRBD1	CSPSRQGPMNTEAFF	TGCAGTCCTTCGAGACAGGGGCCGATGAACACTGAAGCTTTCTTT
TRBV5-1	many	TRBJ2-2	.	CASSLVVGTHTGELFF	TGCGCCAGCAGCTTAGTTGTGGGGACCCACACCGGGGAGCTGTTTTTT
TRBV2	.	TRBJ2-7	.	CASSERPGDRGEQYF	TGTGCCAGCAGCGAAAGACCGGGGGATAGGGGCGAGCAGTACTTC
TRBV10-2	few	TRBJ1-4	.	CASKGGTFNEKLFF	TGCGCCAGCAAGGGGGGGACGTTCAATGAAAAACTGTTTTTT
TRBV28	many	TRBJ2-7	TRBD1	CATTQGDSYEQYF	TGTGCCACCACACAGGGGGACTCCTACGAGCAGTACTTC
TRBV24-1	medium-sized	TRBJ2-1	TRBD2	CATSEVAGGAYNEQFF	TGTGCCACCAGTGAAGTAGCGGGGGGAGCTTACAATGAGCAGTTCTTC
TRBV9	medium-sized	TRBJ1-3	TRBD1	CASSIAGGSSGNTIYF	TGTGCCAGCAGCATAGCAGGGGGCTCGTCTGGAAACACCATATATTTT
TRBV5-1	many	TRBJ2-2	.	CASRSADTGELFF	TGCGCCAGCCGATCGGCCGACACCGGGGAGCTGTTTTTT
TRBV6-5	medium-sized	TRBJ2-5	.	CASSYQETGETQYF	TGTGCCAGCAGTTATCAGGAGACGGGGGAGACCCAGTACTTC